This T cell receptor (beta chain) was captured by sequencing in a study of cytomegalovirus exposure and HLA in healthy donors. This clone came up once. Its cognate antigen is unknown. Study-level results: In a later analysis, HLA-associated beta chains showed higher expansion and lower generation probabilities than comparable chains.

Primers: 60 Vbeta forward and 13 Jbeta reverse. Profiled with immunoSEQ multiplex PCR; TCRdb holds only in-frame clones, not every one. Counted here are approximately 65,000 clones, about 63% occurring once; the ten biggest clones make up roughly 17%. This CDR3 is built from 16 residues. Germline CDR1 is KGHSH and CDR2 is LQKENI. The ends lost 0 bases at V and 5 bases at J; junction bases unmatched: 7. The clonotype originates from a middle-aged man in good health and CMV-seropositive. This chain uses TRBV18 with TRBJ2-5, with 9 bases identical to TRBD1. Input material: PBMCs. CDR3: CASSPPGQGMKETQYF. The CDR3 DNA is TGTGCCAGCTCACCACCGGGACAGGGAATGAAGGAGACCCAGTACTTC.